The clone carrying this T cell receptor (beta chain) was seen a few times. This sample is part of a study of T-cell reconstitution after alpha-beta-depleted transplantation in children. Trimming took 0 bases from V and 2 from J, leaving 8 bases between them. Germline-derived CDR1 and CDR2 are KGHSH and LQKENI. The CDR3 extends over 14 amino acids. Preparation of the TCRbeta library used unique molecular identifiers. TCRdb re-derived calls from the PCR reads in MiXCR, one entry per CDR3 protein. The sample yields a few hundred thousand distinct CDR3 sequences, about a tenth seen once. The V and J genes are TRBV18 and TRBJ2-7; the D gene is possibly TRBD2 (6 bases). Sample: PBMCs from the stem cell graft donor, taken from the stem cell graft. This sequence originates from a human donor who donated a stem cell graft to a child with acute lymphoblastic leukemia. CDR3 bases: TGTGCCAGCTCACCACCGCCGGGGGCCTACGAGCAGTACTTC. Protein: CASSPPPGAYEQYF.